This TCR beta chain was found in a study of blood T cell repertoires in COVID-19. At the level of the study: Both acute and convalescent COVID-19 samples were obtained from the United States, Italy and Spain. The analysed material was cDNA or gDNA that came from T cells, B-cell-depleted T cells, or PBMCs.

This CDR3 has 15 residues. Trimming took 4 bases from V and 2 from J; bases not matched to a gene: 5. Germline V lookup: CDR1 KGHDR, CDR2 SFDVKD. Original data processing: Amplification of reference gene primers was used by the study to estimate nucleated cell counts. Produced via immunoSEQ multiplex PCR; TCRdb's table is partial and in-frame only. That table supplies the V and J calls and clone size; D and trimming were determined from the DNA. Here the sample spans about 270,000 clones, more than 70% being singletons. This sequence joins TRBV24-1 and TRBJ2-5, with TRBD1 identical over 8 bases. The sequencing input was peripheral blood. The receptor's source is a woman aged 18 to 35 with acute or convalescent COVID-19. In DNA, the CDR3 is TGTGCCACCAGTGACGCAGGGGGCGTTCAAGAGACCCAGTACTTC. Translated: CATSDAGGVQETQYF.